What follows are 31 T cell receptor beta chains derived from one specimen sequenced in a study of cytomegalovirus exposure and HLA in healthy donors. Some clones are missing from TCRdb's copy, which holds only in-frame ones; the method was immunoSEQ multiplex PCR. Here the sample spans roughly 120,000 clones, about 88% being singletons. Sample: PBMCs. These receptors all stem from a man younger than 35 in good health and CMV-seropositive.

CDR3 coding DNA: TGTGCCAGCAGCCTAGGGACTAGCGGGGGGGCGAGGAATGAGCAGTTCTTC. It encodes CASSLGTSGGARNEQFF. The J gene is TRBJ2-1, the V gene TRBV11-2; 16 nucleotides line up with TRBD2. Germline V gene sequence: CDR1 SGHAT, CDR2 FQNNGV. CDR3 length: 17 amino acids. Trimming cost V 5 bases and J 7 bases; bases outside gene matches: 8.

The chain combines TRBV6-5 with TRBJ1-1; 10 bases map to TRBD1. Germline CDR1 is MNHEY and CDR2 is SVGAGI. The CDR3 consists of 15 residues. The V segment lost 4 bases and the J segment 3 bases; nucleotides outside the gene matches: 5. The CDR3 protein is CASSFRTGGHTEAFF. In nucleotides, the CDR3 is TGTGCCAGCAGTTTTCGGACAGGGGGTCACACTGAAGCTTTCTTT.

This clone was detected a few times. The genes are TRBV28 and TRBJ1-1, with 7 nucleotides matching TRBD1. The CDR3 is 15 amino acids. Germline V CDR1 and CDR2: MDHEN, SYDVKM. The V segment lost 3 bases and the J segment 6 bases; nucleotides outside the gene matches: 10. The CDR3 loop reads CASSFPLDRASEAFF. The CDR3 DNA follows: TGTGCCAGCAGTTTCCCTCTCGACAGGGCCTCTGAAGCTTTCTTT.

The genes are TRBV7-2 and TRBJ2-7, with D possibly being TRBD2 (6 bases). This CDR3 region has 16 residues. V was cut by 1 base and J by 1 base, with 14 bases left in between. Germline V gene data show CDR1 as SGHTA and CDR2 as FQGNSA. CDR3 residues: CASSLVAGMGSYEQYF. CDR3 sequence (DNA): TGTGCCAGCAGCTTAGTGGCGGGGATGGGTTCCTACGAGCAGTACTTC.

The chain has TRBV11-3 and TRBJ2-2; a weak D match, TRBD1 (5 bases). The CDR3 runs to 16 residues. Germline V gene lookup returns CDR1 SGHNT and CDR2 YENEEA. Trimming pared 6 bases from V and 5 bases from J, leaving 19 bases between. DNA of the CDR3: TGTGCCAGCAGTGGGGATCCTGGGGCTTCTACCGGGGAGCTGTTTTTT. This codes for CASSGDPGASTGELFF.

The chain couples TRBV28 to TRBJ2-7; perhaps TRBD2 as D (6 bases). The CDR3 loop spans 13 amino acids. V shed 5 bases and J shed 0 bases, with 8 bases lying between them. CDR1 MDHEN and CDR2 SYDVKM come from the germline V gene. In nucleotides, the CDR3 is TGTGCCAGCAGTCCCGGGAGCTCCTACGAGCAGTACTTC. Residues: CASSPGSSYEQYF.

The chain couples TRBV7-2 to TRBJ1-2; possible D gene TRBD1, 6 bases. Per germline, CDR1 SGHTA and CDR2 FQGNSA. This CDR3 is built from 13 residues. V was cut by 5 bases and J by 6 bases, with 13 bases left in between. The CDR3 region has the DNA TGTGCCAGCAGCGAAGAGACAGGAGATGGCTACACCTTC. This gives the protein CASSEETGDGYTF.

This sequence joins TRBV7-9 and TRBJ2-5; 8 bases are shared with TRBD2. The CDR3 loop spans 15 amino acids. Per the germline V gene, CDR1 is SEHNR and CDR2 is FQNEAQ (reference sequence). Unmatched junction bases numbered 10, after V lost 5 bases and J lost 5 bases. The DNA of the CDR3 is TGTGCCAGCAGCCCGGGTGCGGGGGGCTGGGAGACCCAGTACTTC. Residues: CASSPGAGGWETQYF.

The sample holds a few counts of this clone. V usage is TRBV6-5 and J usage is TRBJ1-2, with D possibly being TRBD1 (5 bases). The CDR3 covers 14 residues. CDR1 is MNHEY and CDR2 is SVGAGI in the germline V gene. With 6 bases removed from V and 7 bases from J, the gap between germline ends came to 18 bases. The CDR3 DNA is TGTGCCAGCAGAACGCCGGGGGGGGTGAGTGGCTACACCTTC. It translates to CASRTPGGVSGYTF.

Here the CDR3 DNA reads TGTGCCAGCACCCTCGGGGACACCGGGGAGCTGTTTTTT. Its translation is CASTLGDTGELFF. The chain combines TRBV7-2 with TRBJ2-2; tentative D call: TRBD2 (5 bases). Trimming removed 7 bases from V and 3 bases from J, with 9 bases in between. Per germline, CDR1 SGHTA and CDR2 FQGNSA. The CDR3 contains 13 residues.

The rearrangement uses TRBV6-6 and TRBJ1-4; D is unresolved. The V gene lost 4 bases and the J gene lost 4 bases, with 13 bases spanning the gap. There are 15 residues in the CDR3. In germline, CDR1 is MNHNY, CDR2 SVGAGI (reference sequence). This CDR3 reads CASSLNSLRNEKLFF. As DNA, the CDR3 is TGTGCCAGCAGTTTAAACTCGCTACGTAATGAAAAACTGTTTTTT.

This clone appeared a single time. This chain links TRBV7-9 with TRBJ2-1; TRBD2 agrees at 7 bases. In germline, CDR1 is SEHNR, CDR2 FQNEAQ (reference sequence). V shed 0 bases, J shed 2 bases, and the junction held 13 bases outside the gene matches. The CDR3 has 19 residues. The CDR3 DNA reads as TGTGCCAGCAGCTTAGCATCCATTGCGGGGGTTAAGACCTACAATGAGCAGTTCTTC. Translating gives CASSLASIAGVKTYNEQFF.

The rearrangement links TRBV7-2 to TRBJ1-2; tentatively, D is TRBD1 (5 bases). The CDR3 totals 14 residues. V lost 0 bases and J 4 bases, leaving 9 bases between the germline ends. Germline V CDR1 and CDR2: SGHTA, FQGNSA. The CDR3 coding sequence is TGTGCCAGCAGCTTAGCGACAGACGTCTATGGCTACACCTTC. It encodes CASSLATDVYGYTF. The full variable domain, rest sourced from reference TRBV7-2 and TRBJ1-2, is GAGVSQSPSNKVTEKGKDVELRCDPISGHTALYWYRQSLGQGLEFLIYFQGNSAPDKSGLPSDRFSAERTGGSVSTLTIQRTQQEDSAVYLCASSLATDVYGYTFGSGTRLTVV.

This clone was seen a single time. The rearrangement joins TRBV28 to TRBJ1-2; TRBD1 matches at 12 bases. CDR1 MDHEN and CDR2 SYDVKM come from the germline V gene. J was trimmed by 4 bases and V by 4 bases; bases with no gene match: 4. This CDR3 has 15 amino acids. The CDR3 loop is CASSWGTGGFYGYTF. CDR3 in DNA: TGTGCCAGCAGTTGGGGGACAGGGGGCTTCTATGGCTACACCTTC.

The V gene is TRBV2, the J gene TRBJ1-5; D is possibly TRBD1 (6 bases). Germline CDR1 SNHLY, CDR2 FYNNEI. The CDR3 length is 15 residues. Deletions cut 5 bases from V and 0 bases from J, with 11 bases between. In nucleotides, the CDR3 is TGTGCCAGCAGTCGGACAGTAAATAGCAATCAGCCCCAGCATTTT. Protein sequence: CASSRTVNSNQPQHF.

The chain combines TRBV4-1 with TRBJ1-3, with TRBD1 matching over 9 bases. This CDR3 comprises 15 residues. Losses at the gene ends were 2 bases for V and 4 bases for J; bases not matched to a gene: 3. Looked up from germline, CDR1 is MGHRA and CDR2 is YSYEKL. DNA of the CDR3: TGCGCCAGCAGCCAACCCGGACAGGGGGGAAACACCATATATTTT. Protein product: CASSQPGQGGNTIYF.

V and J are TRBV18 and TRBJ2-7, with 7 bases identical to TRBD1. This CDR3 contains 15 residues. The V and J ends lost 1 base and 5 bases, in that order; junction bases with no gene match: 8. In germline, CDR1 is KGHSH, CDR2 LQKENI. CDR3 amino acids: CASSPRQGDKNEQYF. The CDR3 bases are TGTGCCAGCTCACCACGACAGGGAGATAAAAACGAGCAGTACTTC.

This chain's CDR3 is CASSSRKTGQTSTGELFF. For the CDR3, the DNA is TGTGCCAGCAGCTCCAGAAAAACGGGACAGACGAGCACCGGGGAGCTGTTTTTT. V usage is TRBV11-2 and J usage is TRBJ2-2; 7 bases are shared with TRBD1. The CDR3 runs 18 residues. Germline-derived CDR1 and CDR2 are SGHAT and FQNNGV. The V and J ends lost 4 bases and 4 bases, in that order; junction bases with no gene match: 15. Drawing the rest from reference TRBV11-2 and TRBJ2-2, the complete variable domain is EAGVAQSPRYKIIEKRQSVAFWCNPISGHATLYWYQQILGQGPKLLIQFQNNGVVDDSQLPKDRFSAERLKGVDSTLKIQPAKLEDSAVYLCASSSRKTGQTSTGELFFGEGSRLTVL.

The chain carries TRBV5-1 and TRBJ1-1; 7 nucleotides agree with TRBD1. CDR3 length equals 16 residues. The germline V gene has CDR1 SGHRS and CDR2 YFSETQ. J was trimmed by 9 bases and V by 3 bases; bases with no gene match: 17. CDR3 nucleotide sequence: TGCGCCAGCAGCTCCCTGATCACAGGGGACCCTCCTAAAGCTTTCTTT. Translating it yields CASSSLITGDPPKAFF.

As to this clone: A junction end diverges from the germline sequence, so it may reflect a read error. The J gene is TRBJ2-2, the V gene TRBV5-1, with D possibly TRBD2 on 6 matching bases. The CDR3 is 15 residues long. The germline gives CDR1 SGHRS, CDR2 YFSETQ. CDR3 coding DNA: TGCGCCAGCACCTTGGTGGGAGGCAACACCGGGGAGCTGTTTTTT. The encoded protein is CASTLVGGNTGELFF.

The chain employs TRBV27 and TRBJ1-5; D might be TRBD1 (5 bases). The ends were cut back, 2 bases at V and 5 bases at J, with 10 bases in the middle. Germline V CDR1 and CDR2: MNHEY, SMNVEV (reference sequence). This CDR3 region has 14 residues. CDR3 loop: CASSLRGLHQPQHF. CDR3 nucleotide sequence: TGTGCCAGCAGTTTAAGGGGCCTCCATCAGCCCCAGCATTTT.

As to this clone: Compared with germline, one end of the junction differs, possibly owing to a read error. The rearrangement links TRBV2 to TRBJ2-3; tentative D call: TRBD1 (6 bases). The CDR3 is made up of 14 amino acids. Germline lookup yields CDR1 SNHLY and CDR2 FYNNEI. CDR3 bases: TGTGTCAGCCAACACAGGGACAGCACAGATACGCAGTATTTT. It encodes CVSQHRDSTDTQYF.

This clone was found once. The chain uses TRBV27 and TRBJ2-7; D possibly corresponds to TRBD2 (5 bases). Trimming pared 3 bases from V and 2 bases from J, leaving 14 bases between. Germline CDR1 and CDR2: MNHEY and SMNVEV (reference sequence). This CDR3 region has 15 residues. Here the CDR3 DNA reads TGTGCCAGCAGTTTGACTACCGCAAACACCTACGAGCAGTACTTC. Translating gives CASSLTTANTYEQYF.

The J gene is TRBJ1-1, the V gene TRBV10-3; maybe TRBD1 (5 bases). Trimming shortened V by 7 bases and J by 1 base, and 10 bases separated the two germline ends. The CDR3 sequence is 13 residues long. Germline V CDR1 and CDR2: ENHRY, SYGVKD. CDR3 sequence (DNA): TGTGCCATCAAGGGTCAGGGGAACACTGAAGCTTTCTTT. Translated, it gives CAIKGQGNTEAFF.

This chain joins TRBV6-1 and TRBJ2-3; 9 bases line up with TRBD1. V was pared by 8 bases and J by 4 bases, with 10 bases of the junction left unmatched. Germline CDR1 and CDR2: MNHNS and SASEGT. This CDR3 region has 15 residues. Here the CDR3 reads CASVTGTGQADTQYF. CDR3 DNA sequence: TGTGCCAGCGTTACCGGGACAGGGCAAGCAGATACGCAGTATTTT.

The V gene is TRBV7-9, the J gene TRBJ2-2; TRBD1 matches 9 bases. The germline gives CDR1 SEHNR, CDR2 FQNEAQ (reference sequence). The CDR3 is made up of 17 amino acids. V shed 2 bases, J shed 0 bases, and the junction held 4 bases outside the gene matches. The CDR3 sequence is CASSLPGQGSNTGELFF. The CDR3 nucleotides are TGTGCCAGCAGCTTACCGGGACAGGGCTCGAACACCGGGGAGCTGTTTTTT.

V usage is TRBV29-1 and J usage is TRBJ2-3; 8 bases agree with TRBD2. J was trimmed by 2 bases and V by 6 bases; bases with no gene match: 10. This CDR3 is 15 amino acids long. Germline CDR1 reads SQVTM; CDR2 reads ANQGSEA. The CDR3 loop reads CSVVTGRGATDTQYF. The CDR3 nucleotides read TGCAGCGTAGTTACTGGGCGGGGGGCCACAGATACGCAGTATTTT.

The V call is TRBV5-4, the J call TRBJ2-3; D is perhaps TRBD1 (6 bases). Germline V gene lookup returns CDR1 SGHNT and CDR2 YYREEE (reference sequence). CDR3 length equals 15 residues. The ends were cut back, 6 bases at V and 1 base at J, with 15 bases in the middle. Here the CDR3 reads CASTLGAGGTDTQYF. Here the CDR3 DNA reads TGTGCCAGCACCCTAGGGGCAGGGGGCACAGATACGCAGTATTTT.

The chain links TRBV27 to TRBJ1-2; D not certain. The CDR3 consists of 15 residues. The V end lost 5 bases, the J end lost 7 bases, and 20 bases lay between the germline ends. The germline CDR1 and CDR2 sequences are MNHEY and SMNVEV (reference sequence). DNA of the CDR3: TGTGCCAGCAGTCCCTCCTCGAGAGGGTTGAGTGGCTACACCTTC. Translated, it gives CASSPSSRGLSGYTF.

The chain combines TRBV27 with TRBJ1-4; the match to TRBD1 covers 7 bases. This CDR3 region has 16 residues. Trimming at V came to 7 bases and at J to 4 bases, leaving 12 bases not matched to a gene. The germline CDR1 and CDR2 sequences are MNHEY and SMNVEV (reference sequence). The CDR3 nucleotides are TGTGCCAGCACCAATTTTTCGACAGGGCGTAATGAAAAACTGTTTTTT. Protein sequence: CASTNFSTGRNEKLFF.

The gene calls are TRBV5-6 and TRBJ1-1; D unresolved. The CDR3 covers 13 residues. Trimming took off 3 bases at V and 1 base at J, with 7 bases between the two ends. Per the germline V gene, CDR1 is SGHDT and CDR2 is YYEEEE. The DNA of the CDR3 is TGTGCCAGCAGCTCAGTTAAGAACACTGAAGCTTTCTTT. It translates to CASSSVKNTEAFF.